This T cell receptor beta chain came from a study of blood T cells in healthy people across ages. The donors, aged about 6 to 90, were healthy Caucasians from Russia. Each of the donors had 9 to 10 milliliters of peripheral blood drawn into EDTA-treated Vacutainer tubes. As for this clonotype: Its antigen is still unknown.

CDR1 and CDR2 (germline): SGHDT, YYEEEE. The CDR3 has 15 residues. The ends were cut back, 0 bases at V and 3 bases at J, with 9 bases in the middle. Then a second PCR, running roughly 6 to 11 cycles, was carried out with a sample-barcoded 5' primer and a J-beta primer mix. TCRdb independently ran MiXCR on the 5' RACE reads; one entry per CDR3 protein. The sample yields about 1,600,000 distinct CDR3 sequences, approximately 42% seen once. Study results and caveats: Compared with aged donors, long-lived donors showed fewer expanded clones, suggesting selection. The unknown donor CMV status may have confounded expanded clonotype changes.

Sequencing was carried out using blood. The TCR sequence derives from a woman aged 18-29 years in good health. The chain joins TRBV5-6 to TRBJ1-4, with D possibly TRBD1 on 5 matching bases. CDR3 sequence reads: CASSLGRDPNEKLFF. The CDR3 DNA sequence: TGTGCCAGCAGCTTGGGCAGGGATCCTAATGAAAAACTGTTTTTT.